Presented here are 8 T cell receptor beta chains from one specimen sequenced in a study of blood T cell repertoires in COVID-19. Sequencing was performed with immunoSEQ multiplex PCR; in TCRdb, only in-frame clones are kept and a portion is missing. The sample shows roughly 180,000 clones, about four fifths of them seen only once. Sample: peripheral blood. The receptors derive from a woman in her sixties with COVID-19, enrolled during active disease.

J is TRBJ1-1 and V is TRBV2; 9 bases are a match to TRBD1. CDR3 length: 17 amino acids. CDR1 and CDR2 (germline): SNHLY, FYNNEI. V trimming: 5 bases; J trimming: 4 bases; junction bases outside the gene matches: 14. The CDR3 protein is CASSTTGGLSRGTEAFF. The CDR3 DNA reads as TGTGCCAGCAGTACCACAGGGGGCCTCTCAAGGGGCACTGAAGCTTTCTTT.

This clone was counted a few times. V and J are TRBV2 and TRBJ1-1; a possible D gene is TRBD1 (6 bases). The V and J ends lost 4 bases and 3 bases respectively, with 9 bases between them. This CDR3 comprises 13 residues. Germline CDR1 and CDR2: SNHLY and FYNNEI. This CDR3 is CASSAAGDTEAFF. CDR3 DNA: TGTGCCAGCAGTGCTGCAGGGGACACTGAAGCTTTCTTT.

V is TRBV6-1 and J is TRBJ2-7; possible D gene TRBD1, 5 bases. V was trimmed by 0 bases and J by 3 bases, leaving 9 bases between them. The germline gives CDR1 MNHNS, CDR2 SASEGT. The CDR3 consists of 14 residues. Here the CDR3 reads CASSEASRVYEQYV. The CDR3 DNA reads TGTGCCAGCAGTGAAGCCTCCAGGGTCTACGAGCAGTACGTC.

This clone has a handful of counts. The gene calls are TRBV7-2 and TRBJ1-2; no firm D call. In germline, CDR1 is SGHTA, CDR2 FQGNSA. Trimming took off 0 bases at V and 0 bases at J, with 8 bases between the two ends. The length of the CDR3 is 15 residues. CDR3 region: CASSLAGAANYGYTF. CDR3 sequence (DNA): TGTGCCAGCAGCTTAGCTGGAGCCGCTAACTATGGCTACACCTTC. The variable domain in full, completed from reference TRBV7-2 and TRBJ1-2, reads GAGVSQSPSNKVTEKGKDVELRCDPISGHTALYWYRQSLGQGLEFLIYFQGNSAPDKSGLPSDRFSAERTGGSVSTLTIQRTQQEDSAVYLCASSLAGAANYGYTFGSGTRLTVV.

V usage is TRBV27 and J usage is TRBJ2-2; possible D gene TRBD1, 6 bases. Trimming took 3 bases from V and 5 from J, leaving 13 bases between them. The CDR3 loop spans 15 amino acids. From germline, CDR1 is MNHEY and CDR2 SMNVEV (reference sequence). The CDR3 DNA reads as TGTGCCAGCAGTTTCTGGGGGCGGGTAACCGGGGAGCTGTTTTTT. It codes for CASSFWGRVTGELFF.

The chain employs TRBV25-1 and TRBJ1-6; D is possibly TRBD1 (5 bases). With 5 bases removed from V and 4 bases from J, the gap between germline ends came to 15 bases. Germline assignment: CDR1 MGHDK and CDR2 SYGVNS. There are 16 residues in the CDR3. DNA of the CDR3: TGTGCCAGCAGTCCCGACAGTTTCGGATATAATTCACCCCTCCACTTT. Translating it yields CASSPDSFGYNSPLHF. Looking up the rest from reference TRBV25-1 and TRBJ1-6 gives the full variable domain: EADIYQTPRYLVIGTGKKITLECSQTMGHDKMYWYQQDPGMELHLIHYSYGVNSTEKGDLSSESTVSRIRTEHFPLTLESARPSHTSQYLCASSPDSFGYNSPLHFGNGTRLTVT.

The rearrangement uses TRBV11-2 and TRBJ2-1; D possibly corresponds to TRBD2 (5 bases). The CDR3 length is 14 residues. Germline assignment: CDR1 SGHAT and CDR2 FQNNGV. V shed 0 bases and J shed 6 bases, with 9 bases lying between them. This chain's CDR3 is CASSLEILVNEQFF. CDR3 DNA sequence: TGTGCCAGCAGCTTAGAAATACTAGTCAATGAGCAGTTCTTC.

This clone has more than one count but fewer than ten. The chain links TRBV5-1 to TRBJ2-1, with D tentatively TRBD1 (6 bases). V was pared by 6 bases and J by 7 bases, with 17 bases between. Germline CDR1 reads SGHRS; CDR2 reads YFSETQ. This CDR3 region has 14 residues. CDR3 sequence (DNA): TGCGCCAGCACGCTACAGGGCTTCCGGAATGAGCAGTTCTTC. Translating it yields CASTLQGFRNEQFF.